The rows below give T cell receptor beta chains drawn from one sample of a study of CD8 T cells in Susac syndrome. In TCRdb, the immunoSEQ multiplex PCR reads were re-called with MiXCR into one record per CDR3 protein. The repertoire has roughly 150,000 distinct CDR3 sequences, 95% of them found once; the top ten carry about 0.18%. Sequencing input: CD8+ T cells from PBMCs. These TCRs come from a human donor with Susac syndrome. Both conserved end residues are part of each CDR3. Clone size, where shown, is once, few, many, or a class for clones that have expanded.

clone size,J gene,V gene,CDR3 protein
-,TRBJ2-7,TRBV27,CASTELGGEQYF
-,TRBJ2-2,TRBV11-2,CASSSLAPNTGELFF
once,TRBJ2-7,TRBV29-1,CSVGTGMEYEQYF
few,TRBJ2-7,TRBV18,CASSPDLYEQYF
-,TRBJ2-7,TRBV9,CASSVAGTGVEQYF
-,TRBJ2-7,TRBV19,CASSPSRGQGAYEQYF
-,TRBJ1-1,TRBV5-1,CASSLDNTEAFF
-,TRBJ2-1,TRBV5-8,CASSLPEQESSYNEQFF
-,TRBJ2-3,TRBV3-1,CASQEPSTDTQYF
-,TRBJ1-2,TRBV27,CASSLLGGASAYGYTF
-,TRBJ2-3,TRBV6-5,CASILGRSSTDTQYF
once,TRBJ1-2,TRBV19,CAIVLSGYTF
once,TRBJ2-3,TRBV12-3/TRBV12-4,CATQEGGTDTQYF
-,TRBJ2-3,TRBV30,CAWSATGGWTDTQYF
-,TRBJ2-1,TRBV28,CASRPAASGSHSYNEQFF
-,TRBJ2-7,TRBV3-1,CASSQEGADSPYEQYF
-,TRBJ1-1,TRBV4-1,CASSPRTGGWSEAFF
-,TRBJ2-1,TRBV20-1,CSASTPLRYNEQFF
-,TRBJ1-4,TRBV7-6,CASMSVANEKLFF
-,TRBJ2-1,TRBV27,CASRSGSTPYNEQFF
-,TRBJ2-6,TRBV12-3/TRBV12-4,CASSLSGAGANVLTF
-,TRBJ2-1,TRBV24-1,CATSDSLVGYNEQFF
-,TRBJ2-7,TRBV4-1,CASSQAPQREGLQYEQYF
-,TRBJ2-1,TRBV24-1,CATSEPTSGSPHEQFF
-,TRBJ2-5,TRBV15,CATSRVRTETGVETQYF
-,TRBJ1-2,TRBV7-6,CASSSGGLSSRGYTF
-,TRBJ1-5,TRBV5-6,CASSPGTGQPQHF
-,TRBJ1-5,TRBV12-3/TRBV12-4,CASSPGGHQPQHF
-,TRBJ1-5,TRBV11-2,CASSSWGGLGQGTQPQHF
once,TRBJ2-1,TRBV24-1,CATSDLSQDFNEQFF
once,TRBJ2-7,TRBV19,CASSIGAGYEQYF
-,TRBJ2-5,TRBV28,CASSSFGGKQETQYF
-,TRBJ2-7,TRBV29-1,CSGGTTEQYF
-,TRBJ2-7,TRBV27,CASSGGGGEDEQYF
-,TRBJ1-5,TRBV10-2,CASSRGFGSNQPQHF
-,TRBJ1-3,TRBV28,CASSFPHSGNTIYF
many,TRBJ2-7,TRBV12-3/TRBV12-4,CASSLGGEQYF
-,TRBJ2-2,TRBV29-1,CSVQGPGQITGELFF
-,TRBJ1-1,TRBV27,CASSLISRAKNTEAFF
-,TRBJ2-1,TRBV4-1,CASSRAADYYNEQFF
-,TRBJ2-2,TRBV4-1,CASSHPPRGNTGELFF
-,TRBJ2-1,TRBV7-9,CASSLWIHEQFF
once,TRBJ1-2,TRBV18,CASFGQGALNYGYTF
-,TRBJ2-3,TRBV20-1,CSASSSLDDTDTQYF
once,TRBJ1-4,TRBV20-1,CSAPDRESTEKLFF